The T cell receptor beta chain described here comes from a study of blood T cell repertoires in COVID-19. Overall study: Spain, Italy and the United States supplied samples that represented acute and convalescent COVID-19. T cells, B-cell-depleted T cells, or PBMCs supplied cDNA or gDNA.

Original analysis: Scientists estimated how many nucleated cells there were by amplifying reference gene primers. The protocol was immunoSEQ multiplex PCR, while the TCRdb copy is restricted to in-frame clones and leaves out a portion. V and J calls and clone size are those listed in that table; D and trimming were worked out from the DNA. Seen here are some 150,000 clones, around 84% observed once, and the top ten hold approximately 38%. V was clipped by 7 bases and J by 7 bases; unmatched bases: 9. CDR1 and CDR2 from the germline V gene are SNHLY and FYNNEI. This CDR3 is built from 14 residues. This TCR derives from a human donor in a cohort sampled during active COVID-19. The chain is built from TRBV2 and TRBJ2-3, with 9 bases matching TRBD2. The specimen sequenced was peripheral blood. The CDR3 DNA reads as TGTGCCAGCATAGGCGGGGGGGAGGAGAATACGCAGTATTTT. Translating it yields CASIGGGEENTQYF.